These 26 T cell receptor beta chains came from one sample sequenced in a study of shared clonotypes between healthy human individuals (dated by TCRdb to 2019 to 2021). CD8 naive samples were obtained by positive selection for CCR7 among CD45RO-negative cells, yielding a CD45RA+CCR7+ population from which TemRA cells were excluded. The library was generated by the immunoSEQ multiplex PCR assay. TCRdb provides this immuneACCESS table in a form limited to in-frame rearrangements. Some clones are lacking; in checked studies, under half of them reflect an unresolved V gene, and why the rest are absent is not known. The sample table records around 2.1 million clones; roughly 91% of these occur just once. The leading ten clones occupy around 1.7% of the sample. Sequenced material: naive CD8+ T cells from PBMCs. The cell subset or site label, read with the paper, signifies: CD45RA+CCR7+. These receptors all stem from a man aged 18 to 35 in good health. Some clones in this sample may be carry-over from other donors' samples.

The chain joins TRBV27 to TRBJ1-1; perhaps TRBD1 as D (6 bases). The germline V and J ends were trimmed by 2 bases and 4 bases, with 14 bases remaining between them. CDR1 MNHEY and CDR2 SMNVEV come from the germline V gene (reference sequence). The CDR3 has 15 amino acids. CDR3 loop: CASSLTWGPGTEAFF. DNA of the CDR3: TGTGCCAGCAGTTTAACGTGGGGGCCGGGCACTGAAGCTTTCTTT.

The chain joins TRBV19 to TRBJ2-7, with D hard to call. The CDR3 extends over 14 amino acids. The V and J ends lost 3 bases and 1 base respectively, with 10 bases between them. The germline gives CDR1 LNHDA, CDR2 SQIVND (reference sequence). The CDR3 nucleotides are TGTGCCAGTAGTATTTCGGACGGATCCTACGAGCAGTACTTC. Residues: CASSISDGSYEQYF.

The chain is built from TRBV18 and TRBJ1-4, with D possibly being TRBD1 (6 bases). The CDR3 is 14 amino acids. With 0 bases removed from V and 8 bases from J, the gap between germline ends came to 10 bases. CDR1 KGHSH and CDR2 LQKENI come from the germline V gene. The CDR3 loop reads CASSPPGGAEKLFF. The CDR3 coding sequence is TGTGCCAGCTCACCACCAGGGGGGGCCGAAAAACTGTTTTTT.

The chain combines TRBV11-2 with TRBJ2-7, with 11 bases that match TRBD1. The germline V gene has CDR1 SGHAT and CDR2 FQNNGV. The CDR3 runs 17 residues. J lost 6 bases, V lost 1 base, and 11 bases had no gene match. The CDR3 DNA reads TGTGCCAGCAGCTTAGGTGCGGGTAGGACAGGGGGCGGCGAGCAGTACTTC. Translated: CASSLGAGRTGGGEQYF.

This clone was recorded once. The CDR3 spells CAWSDDWVSPLHF. Here the CDR3 DNA reads TGTGCCTGGAGCGACGATTGGGTTTCACCCCTCCACTTT. This chain connects TRBV30 to TRBJ1-6; D gene unclear. Per germline, CDR1 GTSNPN and CDR2 SVGIG (reference sequence). The CDR3 totals 13 residues. Trimming took 3 bases from V and 9 from J, leaving 12 bases between them.

The chain links TRBV11-2 to TRBJ2-5; D is undetermined. The CDR3 loop spans 12 amino acids. The V gene lost 0 bases and the J gene lost 4 bases, with 3 bases spanning the gap. CDR1 is SGHAT and CDR2 is FQNNGV in the germline V gene. The CDR3 region is CASSLDIETQYF. The CDR3 DNA reads as TGTGCCAGCAGCTTAGATATAGAGACCCAGTACTTC.

J is TRBJ1-1 and V is TRBV9; possibly TRBD1 for D (5 bases). Trimming stripped 3 bases from V and 2 bases from J, with 14 bases between. Per the germline V gene, CDR1 is SGDLS and CDR2 is YYNGEE. The CDR3 runs to 15 residues. DNA of the CDR3: TGTGCCAGCAGCGCCCTGGGGGGAGCAAACACTGAAGCTTTCTTT. Its protein is CASSALGGANTEAFF.

V and J are TRBV7-2 and TRBJ2-3; D is ambiguous. CDR1 and CDR2 (germline): SGHTA, FQGNSA. The CDR3 has 13 amino acids. The ends were cut back, 8 bases at V and 4 bases at J, with 13 bases in the middle. Here the CDR3 DNA reads TGTGCCAGCGGTTCAAGTGGGGCAGATACGCAGTATTTT. It encodes CASGSSGADTQYF.

The CDR3 nucleotides read TGTGCCACCGCCGAGACGGGTTGGAATGAGCAGTTCTTC. The encoded protein is CATAETGWNEQFF. The rearrangement uses TRBV27 and TRBJ2-1; unclear D gene. Germline V gene lookup returns CDR1 MNHEY and CDR2 SMNVEV (reference sequence). The V gene lost 10 bases and the J gene lost 7 bases, with 17 bases spanning the gap. The CDR3 extends over 13 amino acids.

V usage is TRBV11-2 and J usage is TRBJ2-7; D is perhaps TRBD2 (6 bases). Trimming removed 7 bases at V and 9 bases at J, with 22 bases between. This CDR3 is built from 14 residues. Germline-derived CDR1 and CDR2 are SGHAT and FQNNGV. CDR3 region: CASNTGRSPLGQYF. CDR3 DNA sequence: TGTGCCAGCAACACCGGGAGAAGCCCCCTTGGGCAGTACTTC.

This rearrangement joins TRBV27 to TRBJ2-6; D unresolved. Germline V CDR1 and CDR2: MNHEY, SMNVEV (reference sequence). V was clipped by 2 bases and J by 0 bases, with 8 bases between them. CDR3 length equals 16 residues. CDR3 sequence (DNA): TGTGCCAGCAGTTTAATTTCCGTCTCTGGGGCCAACGTCCTGACTTTC. Its protein is CASSLISVSGANVLTF.

Here the CDR3 reads CASSSRDSINSNQPQHF. CDR3 bases: TGTGCCAGCAGTAGCCGGGACAGCATAAATAGCAATCAGCCCCAGCATTTT. The chain employs TRBV28 and TRBJ1-5; 7 bases are a match to TRBD1. The V segment lost 5 bases and the J segment 0 bases; nucleotides outside the gene matches: 10. Germline loops: CDR1 MDHEN, CDR2 SYDVKM. CDR3 length equals 17 residues.

The chain has TRBV10-3 and TRBJ1-1, with TRBD1 identical over 9 bases. CDR3 length: 17 amino acids. Germline CDR1 is ENHRY and CDR2 is SYGVKD. Losses at the gene ends were 6 bases for V and 0 bases for J; bases not matched to a gene: 11. The CDR3 here is CAIRGDREGGLNTEAFF. CDR3 nucleotide sequence: TGTGCCATCAGGGGGGACAGGGAAGGCGGGTTGAACACTGAAGCTTTCTTT.

The V gene is TRBV7-9, the J gene TRBJ1-2; the D is unclear. The length of the CDR3 is 16 residues. Deletions cut 2 bases from V and 5 bases from J, with 18 bases between. The germline V gene has CDR1 SEHNR and CDR2 FQNEAQ (reference sequence). In nucleotides, the CDR3 is TGTGCCAGCAGCTTATACGTCGGACGGAATAAGTATGGCTACACCTTC. It specifies CASSLYVGRNKYGYTF.

The V gene is TRBV7-8, the J gene TRBJ1-5; D is possibly TRBD1 (5 bases). This CDR3 is built from 16 residues. The germline V gene encodes CDR1 SGHVS and CDR2 FQNEAQ. With 5 bases removed from V and 4 bases from J, the gap between germline ends came to 18 bases. The CDR3 protein is CASSPSLWDVNQPQHF. In nucleotides, the CDR3 is TGTGCCAGCAGCCCGAGCCTATGGGACGTAAATCAGCCCCAGCATTTT.

This clone was seen a single time. The V call is TRBV19, the J call TRBJ2-4; 7 bases align to TRBD2. The germline CDR1 and CDR2 sequences are LNHDA and SQIVND (reference sequence). CDR3 size: 16 residues. The J segment lost 0 bases and the V segment lost 3 bases, leaving 5 bases of the junction unmatched. This chain's CDR3 is CASSIDREVAKNIQYF. The CDR3 DNA follows: TGTGCCAGTAGTATTGACCGGGAGGTAGCCAAAAACATTCAGTACTTC.

Comments on this clone: Other DNA sequences in this sample translate to the same CDR3. The rearrangement joins TRBV7-2 to TRBJ2-7; D is tentatively TRBD1 or TRBD2 (5 bases each). Looked up from germline, CDR1 is SGHTA and CDR2 is FQGNSA. The length of the CDR3 is 14 residues. Trimming pared 0 bases from V and 0 bases from J, leaving 6 bases between. The CDR3 DNA sequence: TGTGCCAGCAGCTTAGCGGGGGTCTCCTACGAGCAGTACTTC. Amino acids: CASSLAGVSYEQYF. Full variable domain (outside the CDR3, taken from reference TRBV7-2 and TRBJ2-7): GAGVSQSPSNKVTEKGKDVELRCDPISGHTALYWYRQSLGQGLEFLIYFQGNSAPDKSGLPSDRFSAERTGGSVSTLTIQRTQQEDSAVYLCASSLAGVSYEQYFGPGTRLTVT.

The V call is TRBV19, the J call TRBJ2-1; 7 nucleotides align to TRBD2. This CDR3 is built from 18 residues. Losses at the gene ends were 5 bases for V and 1 base for J; bases not matched to a gene: 14. The V gene's germline CDR1 is LNHDA and CDR2 SQIVND (reference sequence). The CDR3 bases are TGTGCCAGTAGTCGGACTAGTGAGAGGGTTAGGTCCTACAATGAGCAGTTCTTC. This gives the protein CASSRTSERVRSYNEQFF.

The chain recombines TRBV6-6 with TRBJ2-3, with 7 positions matching TRBD2. Germline lookup yields CDR1 MNHNY and CDR2 SVGAGI (reference sequence). J was trimmed by 3 bases and V by 7 bases; bases with no gene match: 4. This CDR3 spans 13 amino acids. The CDR3: CASTAGLTDTQYF. The CDR3 nucleotides read TGTGCCAGCACAGCGGGACTAACAGATACGCAGTATTTT.

V and J are TRBV13 and TRBJ1-1; no firm D call. Germline-derived CDR1 and CDR2 are PRHDT and FYEKMQ (reference sequence). CDR3 length equals 11 residues. V lost 1 base and J lost 6, with 3 bases in between. The CDR3 bases are TGTGCCAGCAGCTTAGCAGCTGAAGCTTTCTTT. It translates to CASSLAAEAFF.

V gene TRBV28 combines with J gene TRBJ2-2; 7 nucleotides align to TRBD2. The CDR3 totals 14 residues. V lost 11 bases, J lost 7 bases, and 13 bases stayed unmatched. Germline V CDR1 and CDR2: MDHEN, SYDVKM. The CDR3 protein is CASTERTGGGELFF. The DNA for the CDR3 is TGTGCCTCGACGGAGCGGACGGGAGGCGGGGAGCTGTTTTTT.

This clone was detected once. The chain carries TRBV29-1 and TRBJ2-7, with D perhaps being TRBD1 or TRBD2 (5 bases each). Looked up from germline, CDR1 is SQVTM and CDR2 is ANQGSEA. The CDR3 is 15 amino acids. V lost 0 bases to trimming and J lost 5 bases, with 17 bases between them. CDR3 residues: CSVEDRGRAVNEQYF. CDR3 in DNA: TGCAGCGTTGAAGATCGGGGCAGGGCGGTCAACGAGCAGTACTTC.

The rearrangement joins TRBV5-1 to TRBJ2-2, with TRBD1 matching over 9 bases. The CDR3 consists of 16 residues. Germline V gene lookup returns CDR1 SGHRS and CDR2 YFSETQ. J lost 4 bases, V lost 4 bases, and 8 bases had no gene match. This CDR3 reads CASSLQDRGITGELFF. In DNA form, the CDR3 reads TGCGCCAGCAGCCTCCAAGACAGGGGGATCACCGGGGAGCTGTTTTTT.

This clone was observed a few times. This rearrangement joins TRBV10-3 to TRBJ1-5; D may be TRBD1 (5 bases). V was pared by 8 bases and J by 3 bases, with 17 bases between. Germline assignment: CDR1 ENHRY and CDR2 SYGVKD. This CDR3 contains 15 residues. CDR3 nucleotide sequence: TGTGCCATCCGGCGGGGGGATGGTGTCAATCAGCCCCAGCATTTT. It specifies CAIRRGDGVNQPQHF.

V usage is TRBV6-5 and J usage is TRBJ2-1; 9 bases match TRBD2. Trimming at V came to 7 bases and at J to 2 bases, leaving 6 bases not matched to a gene. Per germline, CDR1 MNHEY and CDR2 SVGAGI. This CDR3 is built from 15 residues. CDR3 amino acids: CASNPLAGPYNEQFF. CDR3 DNA sequence: TGTGCCAGCAATCCTCTAGCGGGGCCCTACAATGAGCAGTTCTTC.

The chain uses TRBV5-6 and TRBJ2-2; D remains unclear. The V gene lost 0 bases and the J gene lost 0 bases, with 6 bases spanning the gap. This CDR3 comprises 15 residues. Germline assignment: CDR1 SGHDT and CDR2 YYEEEE. CDR3 region: CASSLGWTNTGELFF. CDR3 nucleotide sequence: TGTGCCAGCAGCTTGGGGTGGACGAACACCGGGGAGCTGTTTTTT. Based on the CDR3 plus reference TRBV5-6 and TRBJ2-2, the full variable domain is DAGVTQSPTHLIKTRGQQVTLRCSPKSGHDTVSWYQQALGQGPQFIFQYYEEEERQRGNFPDRFSGHQFPNYSSELNVNALLLGDSALYLCASSLGWTNTGELFFGEGSRLTVL.